The source of this T cell receptor (beta chain) is a study of human T cells and chemical hapten exposure. As for time point: pre-sensitization, week 0. Treatment: therapeutic diphenylcyclopropenone sensitization with weekly scalp DPC. TCRdb fed the RACE reads into MiXCR, producing one record per CDR3 protein. The repertoire holds approximately 90,000 distinct CDR3 sequences, with around 7.9% as singletons. Germline V CDR1 and CDR2: MNHEY, SVGEGT. V lost 10 bases to trimming and J lost 2 bases; unmatched junction nucleotides: 4. The CDR3 is made up of 12 amino acids. The material sequenced was whole blood, taken in connection with sensitization to the hapten diphenylcyclopropenone (DPC). V gene TRBV6-2 or TRBV6-3 combines with J gene TRBJ1-2; 7 nucleotides align to TRBD1. The receptor's source is a man between 40 and 49 years old with alopecia areata. Some clones in this sample may be carry-over from other donors' samples. The CDR3 DNA sequence: TGTGCCACGGGGGACAGCAACTATGGCTACACCTTC. Translating it yields CATGDSNYGYTF.